The 2 T cell receptor beta chains below all came from one sample that was sequenced in a study of circulating and synovial CD4+ cells in juvenile arthritis. This table comes from immunoSEQ multiplex PCR, and its TCRdb copy is limited to in-frame clones, with some not included. The sample consists of around 13,000 clones, roughly 84% of them appearing once. The sequenced sample consisted of CD4+ T cells from synovial fluid. These TCRs come from a human patient with juvenile idiopathic arthritis. Some clones in this sample may be carry-over from other donors' samples.

This chain joins TRBV6-1 and TRBJ1-2; the match to TRBD1 covers 10 bases. This CDR3 is 15 amino acids long. V shed 1 base, J shed 4 bases, and the junction held 3 bases outside the gene matches. From germline, CDR1 is MNHNS and CDR2 SASEGT. CDR3 in amino acids: CASSEETGGAYGYTF. CDR3 DNA sequence: TGTGCCAGCAGTGAAGAGACAGGGGGCGCCTATGGCTACACCTTC.

The chain recombines TRBV18 with TRBJ2-1; D unresolved. With 3 bases removed from V and 0 bases from J, the gap between germline ends came to 9 bases. The CDR3 is made up of 15 amino acids. CDR1 is KGHSH, CDR2 LQKENI, per germline. The CDR3 spells CASSPPGSSYNEQFF. CDR3 DNA sequence: TGTGCCAGCTCACCCCCAGGTTCCTCCTACAATGAGCAGTTCTTC.